What follows are 26 T cell receptor beta chains derived from one specimen sequenced in a study of a mutant IDH1 vaccine in newly diagnosed glioma. Described time point: week 35, safety follow-up. In the vaccine, a single dose held 300 ug of the mutant IDH1 20-mer peptide, along with topical imiquimod. The antigens of these receptors remain unknown. Method: immunoSEQ multiplex PCR; TCRdb's copy keeps in-frame clones and lacks some. Found here are about 48,000 clones, roughly four fifths of them singletons; the top ten hold approximately 12%. This specimen consisted of PBMCs, obtained from a glioma patient whose treatment included an IDH1 peptide vaccine. The receptor set was obtained from a man aged 35 to 55 with glioma.

The rearrangement links TRBV6-1 to TRBJ1-3; D is unclear. Germline values: CDR1 MNHNS, CDR2 SASEGT. V was cut by 3 bases and J by 2 bases, with 11 bases left in between. The CDR3 spans 15 residues. In DNA, the CDR3 is TGTGCCAGCAGTGATAAAAGAACAGCTGGAAACACCATATATTTT. The encoded protein is CASSDKRTAGNTIYF.

The CDR3 here is CASTGTGVPGELFF. For the CDR3, the DNA is TGTGCCAGCACCGGGACAGGGGTTCCCGGGGAGCTGTTTTTT. The chain joins TRBV5-4 to TRBJ2-2, with 10 bases that match TRBD1. CDR1 is SGHNT and CDR2 is YYREEE in the germline V gene (reference sequence). There are 14 residues in the CDR3. J lost 6 bases, V lost 6 bases, and 5 bases had no gene match.

The rearrangement links TRBV19 to TRBJ1-2, with D possibly being TRBD1 (5 bases). CDR3 length: 16 residues. In germline, CDR1 is LNHDA, CDR2 SQIVND (reference sequence). Trimming cost V 3 bases and J 0 bases, with 14 bases left between them. The CDR3 protein is CASSIGYGQANYGYTF. CDR3 bases: TGTGCCAGTAGTATTGGATACGGACAAGCTAACTATGGCTACACCTTC.

The CDR3: CASSQDIRSSPLHF. The CDR3 DNA reads as TGTGCCAGCAGCCAAGATATCCGGTCTTCACCCCTCCACTTT. The chain links TRBV14 to TRBJ1-6; D ambiguous. V gave up 0 bases and J gave up 9 bases, with 9 bases separating them. CDR1 is SGHDN and CDR2 is FVKESK in the germline V gene. CDR3 length: 14 amino acids.

Here the CDR3 reads CASSVVGDGETQYF. In nucleotides, the CDR3 is TGTGCCAGCAGCGTAGTAGGGGACGGGGAGACCCAGTACTTC. This chain uses TRBV9 with TRBJ2-5, with D perhaps assigned TRBD1 or TRBD2 (5 bases each). This CDR3 has 14 amino acids. Trimming took 0 bases from V and 5 from J, leaving 11 bases between them. Germline-derived CDR1 and CDR2 are SGDLS and YYNGEE.

V and J are TRBV9 and TRBJ1-3; unclear D gene. With 4 bases removed from V and 0 bases from J, the gap between germline ends came to 11 bases. Germline V gene data show CDR1 as SGDLS and CDR2 as YYNGEE. CDR3 length equals 15 residues. The CDR3 loop is CASSPSGSSGNTIYF. DNA of the CDR3: TGTGCCAGCAGCCCATCGGGGAGCTCTGGAAACACCATATATTTT.

The chain employs TRBV11-3 and TRBJ1-3; TRBD1 agrees at 7 bases. Germline CDR1 reads SGHNT; CDR2 reads YENEEA. This CDR3 region has 17 residues. V gave up 4 bases and J gave up 4 bases; unmatched junction bases: 13. CDR3 region: CASSSLWDRPTGNTIYF. CDR3 bases: TGTGCCAGCAGCTCTTTATGGGACAGACCTACCGGAAACACCATATATTTT.

The chain recombines TRBV5-1 with TRBJ2-7, with TRBD2 matching over 9 bases. This CDR3 contains 18 residues. V was pared by 6 bases and J by 0 bases, with 16 bases of the junction left unmatched. The germline V gene encodes CDR1 SGHRS and CDR2 YFSETQ. CDR3 amino acids: CASKESGTAGLASYEQYF. The CDR3 nucleotides read TGCGCCAGCAAAGAGTCCGGGACAGCGGGACTAGCCTCCTACGAGCAGTACTTC. Together with reference TRBV5-1 and TRBJ2-7, the CDR3 gives the full variable domain: KAGVTQTPRYLIKTRGQQVTLSCSPISGHRSVSWYQQTPGQGLQFLFEYFSETQRNKGNFPGRFSGRQFSNSRSEMNVSTLELGDSALYLCASKESGTAGLASYEQYFGPGTRLTVT.

The chain joins TRBV19 to TRBJ1-5, with D possibly TRBD1 on 5 matching bases. CDR3 length: 14 residues. The germline V gene has CDR1 LNHDA and CDR2 SQIVND (reference sequence). Trimming removed 4 bases from V and 6 bases from J, with 13 bases in between. CDR3 sequence reads: CASSNGGQGQPQHF. The CDR3 DNA follows: TGTGCCAGTAGTAACGGGGGTCAAGGTCAGCCCCAGCATTTT. The full variable domain, with the rest looked up from reference TRBV19 and TRBJ1-5, is DGGITQSPKYLFRKEGQNVTLSCEQNLNHDAMYWYRQDPGQGLRLIYYSQIVNDFQKGDIAEGYSVSREKKESFPLTVTSAQKNPTAFYLCASSNGGQGQPQHFGDGTRLSIL.

As to this clone: This specimen includes other DNA sequences encoding the same CDR3. The CDR3 bases are TGTGCCAGCTCACCACAGGGTCAAGAGACCCAGTACTTC. Its protein product is CASSPQGQETQYF. The chain recombines TRBV18 with TRBJ2-5; D is undetermined. The CDR3 extends over 13 amino acids. V lost 1 base and J lost 2, with 5 bases in between. Germline CDR1 reads KGHSH; CDR2 reads LQKENI. Together with reference TRBV18 and TRBJ2-5, the CDR3 gives the full variable domain: NAGVMQNPRHLVRRRGQEARLRCSPMKGHSHVYWYRQLPEEGLKFMVYLQKENIIDESGMPKERFSAEFPKEGPSILRIQQVVRGDSAAYFCASSPQGQETQYFGPGTRLLVL.

This sequence joins TRBV11-2 and TRBJ1-2; D is possibly TRBD1 (6 bases). The CDR3 totals 12 residues. V gave up 3 bases and J gave up 10 bases, with 12 bases separating them. Germline V gene sequence: CDR1 SGHAT, CDR2 FQNNGV. CDR3 loop: CASSFTGSSYTF. Written as DNA, the CDR3 is TGTGCCAGCAGCTTCACAGGGAGTTCCTACACCTTC.

This clone has more than one count but fewer than ten. The chain joins TRBV18 to TRBJ2-5; TRBD2 aligns across 10 bases. The CDR3 contains 12 residues. Trimming cost V 3 bases and J 12 bases; bases outside gene matches: 4. Looked up from germline, CDR1 is KGHSH and CDR2 is LQKENI. This chain's CDR3 is CASSPLAGEEYF. DNA of the CDR3: TGTGCCAGCTCACCTCTAGCGGGGGAAGAGTACTTC.

This clone was seen more than once but under ten times. The CDR3 loop is CATSRGGSSGQETQYF. The DNA for the CDR3 is TGTGCCACCAGCAGAGGCGGGTCTAGCGGACAAGAGACCCAGTACTTC. The chain joins TRBV15 to TRBJ2-5, with 7 bases lining up with TRBD2. V was pared by 1 base and J by 2 bases, with 7 bases of the junction left unmatched. Germline V gene data show CDR1 as LNHNV and CDR2 as YYDKDF (reference sequence). CDR3 length equals 16 residues.

The chain links TRBV5-1 to TRBJ2-1; D remains unclear. Germline V gene sequence: CDR1 SGHRS, CDR2 YFSETQ. The CDR3 is 18 amino acids. V lost 0 bases and J lost 4, with 20 bases in between. The CDR3 region is CASSLANSDHLGYNEQFF. DNA of the CDR3: TGCGCCAGCAGCTTGGCGAATTCGGACCACCTGGGGTACAATGAGCAGTTCTTC.

The chain couples TRBV5-1 to TRBJ2-5; TRBD1 matches at 7 bases. This CDR3 has 14 amino acids. J lost 3 bases, V lost 4 bases, and 6 bases had no gene match. The germline V gene has CDR1 SGHRS and CDR2 YFSETQ. In DNA, the CDR3 is TGCGCCAGCAGCGTAAGGGACAGCAAAGAGACCCAGTACTTC. Its protein product is CASSVRDSKETQYF.

This chain uses TRBV13 with TRBJ1-5, with a weak D call TRBD1 (5 bases). Germline CDR1 is PRHDT and CDR2 is FYEKMQ (reference sequence). This CDR3 has 15 residues. Deletions cut 6 bases from V and 6 bases from J, with 18 bases between. The CDR3 DNA reads TGTGCCAGCAGTCTTGGCCGGGGGAGTGGTCAGCCCCAGCATTTT. As protein: CASSLGRGSGQPQHF.

The gene calls are TRBV6-1 and TRBJ1-2; tentative D call: TRBD1 (6 bases). Between the trimmed V and J ends, which lost 3 bases and 4 bases, there was a span of 12 bases. Looked up from germline, CDR1 is MNHNS and CDR2 is SASEGT. The CDR3 is made up of 14 amino acids. CDR3 residues: CASSDRGKSYGYTF. CDR3 sequence (DNA): TGTGCCAGCAGTGACAGGGGAAAGAGCTATGGCTACACCTTC.

This chain links TRBV5-1 with TRBJ2-3; 7 nucleotides line up with TRBD1. CDR3 length: 14 amino acids. V lost 9 bases and J lost 1; bases outside the gene matches: 8. Germline CDR1 and CDR2: SGHRS and YFSETQ. The CDR3 bases are TGCGCCACCTCGCCCCAGGGGGGCACAGATACGCAGTATTTT. The encoded protein is CATSPQGGTDTQYF.

This rearrangement joins TRBV2 to TRBJ1-2; D is unresolved. From germline, CDR1 is SNHLY and CDR2 FYNNEI. The CDR3 consists of 12 residues. V was pared by 10 bases and J by 1 base, with 10 bases between. CDR3 coding DNA: TGTGCCATTGTTGACCTTAACTATGGCTACACCTTC. It translates to CAIVDLNYGYTF.

The rearrangement joins TRBV6-1 to TRBJ1-4, with D perhaps matching TRBD1 (6 bases). The CDR3 consists of 13 residues. Germline CDR1 is MNHNS and CDR2 is SASEGT. The V gene lost 8 bases and the J gene lost 5 bases, with 12 bases spanning the gap. The CDR3 region is CASRRTENEKLFF. The CDR3 DNA is TGTGCCAGCCGCAGGACAGAGAATGAAAAACTGTTTTTT.

This clone was detected only a few times. The rearrangement links TRBV6-1 to TRBJ1-1; D is unresolved. The V end was cut by 4 bases, the J end by 6 bases, with 12 bases between. The CDR3 is 13 residues long. Germline CDR1 MNHNS, CDR2 SASEGT. CDR3 sequence: CASSGAGKAEAFF. CDR3 DNA sequence: TGTGCCAGCAGTGGGGCGGGAAAGGCTGAAGCTTTCTTT.

This clone showed up just a few times. The chain has TRBV5-1 and TRBJ2-7, with 9 positions matching TRBD1. Germline CDR1 SGHRS, CDR2 YFSETQ. With 4 bases clipped from V and 1 base from J, the junction kept 3 bases outside the gene matches. The CDR3 loop spans 14 amino acids. Written as DNA, the CDR3 is TGCGCCAGCAGCGTCGGGACAGGGTCCTACGAGCAGTACTTC. Translation: CASSVGTGSYEQYF.

V gene TRBV20-1 combines with J gene TRBJ1-2; D is uncertain. The CDR3 has 11 amino acids. CDR1 is DFQATT, CDR2 SNEGSKA, per germline (reference sequence). Trimming removed 6 bases at V and 0 bases at J, with 5 bases between. The CDR3 nucleotides are TGCAGTGCCGAGCCTAACTATGGCTACACCTTC. It yields the protein CSAEPNYGYTF.

The chain employs TRBV4-1 and TRBJ2-1, with D possibly TRBD1 on 6 matching bases. With 3 bases removed from V and 7 bases from J, the gap between germline ends came to 16 bases. The CDR3 spans 15 residues. Germline-derived CDR1 and CDR2 are MGHRA and YSYEKL. CDR3 DNA sequence: TGCGCCAGCAGCCAGGGGAAGGGGGTCGCGAATGAGCAGTTCTTC. This sequence encodes CASSQGKGVANEQFF.

This chain connects TRBV11-1 to TRBJ2-5; no clear D. Germline assignment: CDR1 SGHAT and CDR2 FQDESV (reference sequence). The CDR3 has 11 amino acids. V dropped 3 bases and J dropped 4 bases, with 3 bases sitting between them. The CDR3 coding sequence is TGTGCCAGCAGCTTGAGAGAGACCCAGTACTTC. It yields the protein CASSLRETQYF.

V gene TRBV5-1 combines with J gene TRBJ2-1; D gene ambiguous. Trimming pared 0 bases from V and 4 bases from J, leaving 5 bases between. Germline CDR1 reads SGHRS; CDR2 reads YFSETQ. This CDR3 spans 13 amino acids. The CDR3 loop is CASSLVTYNEQFF. CDR3 coding DNA: TGCGCCAGCAGCTTGGTCACGTACAATGAGCAGTTCTTC.